Each of the 28 T cell receptor beta chains below was sequenced from the same sample in a study of T cells in localized non-small cell lung cancer. Sequencing used immunoSEQ multiplex PCR; TCRdb keeps in-frame clones, though not all of them. The table shows around 3,000 clones, with approximately 24% occurring only once. Sequenced here: normal lung tissue next to the tumor, sampled before any cancer treatment. These receptors were obtained from a male donor at least 60 years old with stage II lung adenocarcinoma.

The chain is built from TRBV30 and TRBJ2-7; possibly TRBD2 for D (6 bases). Germline V gene sequence: CDR1 GTSNPN, CDR2 SVGIG (reference sequence). Deletions cut 5 bases from V and 3 bases from J, with 17 bases between. The CDR3 is 14 residues long. The CDR3 protein is CAWGGLRRNYEQYF. The CDR3 DNA is TGTGCCTGGGGGGGACTTCGGCGGAACTACGAGCAGTACTTC. Full variable domain (rest looked up from reference TRBV30 and TRBJ2-7): SQTIHQWPATLVQPVGSPLSLECTVEGTSNPNLYWYRQAAGRGLQLLFYSVGIGQISSEVPQNLSASRPQDRQFILSSKKLLLSDSGFYLCAWGGLRRNYEQYFGPGTRLTVT.

In its sample, this clone was seen a few times. The chain has TRBV11-3 and TRBJ2-2, with 9 bases aligning to TRBD1. This CDR3 spans 15 amino acids. The germline V gene has CDR1 SGHNT and CDR2 YENEEA. V shed 4 bases and J 7 bases; nucleotides not matched to a gene: 7. CDR3 in amino acids: CASSSDRGGNGELFF. In nucleotides, the CDR3 is TGTGCCAGCAGCTCGGACAGGGGAGGGAACGGGGAGCTGTTTTTT.

A few counts support this clone. This chain links TRBV15 with TRBJ1-2; TRBD1 matches at 11 bases. This CDR3 region has 16 residues. V shed 4 bases, J shed 8 bases, and the junction held 12 bases outside the gene matches. Looked up from germline, CDR1 is LNHNV and CDR2 is YYDKDF (reference sequence). CDR3 coding DNA: TGTGCCACCAGCAACCGGGTCGGACAGGGGGCGAAAGGCTACACCTTC. It translates to CATSNRVGQGAKGYTF.

This clone came up a few times. V usage is TRBV11-3 and J usage is TRBJ2-1, with D perhaps matching TRBD2 (6 bases). With 5 bases removed from V and 8 bases from J, the gap between germline ends came to 19 bases. This CDR3 has 15 amino acids. Germline V CDR1 and CDR2: SGHNT, YENEEA. The chain's CDR3 is CASSRQMGTHDEQFF. CDR3 bases: TGTGCCAGCAGCCGGCAGATGGGGACTCATGATGAGCAGTTCTTC.

This clone is large within its sample. This sequence joins TRBV9 and TRBJ1-3; 7 bases match TRBD1. The CDR3 runs 15 residues. Trimming cost V 4 bases and J 2 bases; bases outside gene matches: 6. Germline CDR1 reads SGDLS; CDR2 reads YYNGEE. Here the CDR3 DNA reads TGTGCCAGCAGCCCTACAGGGGACGCTGGAAACACCATATATTTT. It is translated as CASSPTGDAGNTIYF.

CDR3 DNA sequence: TGTGCCACCAGCAGAGATGGGGGGGGCTCCTACGAGCAGTACTTC. It codes for CATSRDGGGSYEQYF. V gene TRBV15 combines with J gene TRBJ2-7, with TRBD2 identical over 7 bases. V lost 0 bases and J lost 0; bases outside the gene matches: 2. Looked up from germline, CDR1 is LNHNV and CDR2 is YYDKDF (reference sequence). This CDR3 has 15 amino acids.

Sample share makes this clone large. The chain has TRBV9 and TRBJ1-3; 7 nucleotides line up with TRBD1. Germline CDR1 and CDR2: SGDLS and YYNGEE. Losses at the gene ends were 4 bases for V and 4 bases for J; bases not matched to a gene: 8. The CDR3 consists of 15 residues. CDR3 region: CASSPTGDTGNTIYF. The CDR3 coding sequence is TGTGCCAGCAGCCCCACAGGGGACACGGGAAACACCATATATTTT.

V is TRBV6-7 and J is TRBJ1-1; D not certain. TRBV6-7 is given ORF status, its function remaining uncertain. The ends were cut back, 7 bases at V and 5 bases at J, with 8 bases in the middle. CDR3 length: 11 amino acids. CDR3 sequence: CASTQGTEAFF. DNA of the CDR3: TGTGCCAGCACCCAAGGGACTGAAGCTTTCTTT.

Only a few counts were recorded for this clone. V usage is TRBV11-3 and J usage is TRBJ2-1, with D perhaps TRBD2 (6 bases). Trimming removed 3 bases at V and 2 bases at J, with 11 bases between. CDR1 is SGHNT and CDR2 is YENEEA in the germline V gene. The CDR3 contains 15 residues. As DNA, the CDR3 is TGTGCCAGCAGCTTTCGGGGGATCACCTACAATGAGCAGTTCTTC. It is translated as CASSFRGITYNEQFF.

The chain employs TRBV5-1 and TRBJ2-2; no clear D. Trimming cost V 5 bases and J 7 bases, with 15 bases left between them. Per the germline V gene, CDR1 is SGHRS and CDR2 is YFSETQ. This CDR3 contains 14 residues. CDR3 sequence: CASRSGGKGGELFF. The CDR3, as DNA: TGCGCCAGCAGGTCTGGCGGTAAGGGCGGGGAGCTGTTTTTT.

This sequence joins TRBV18 and TRBJ2-1; 7 positions agree with TRBD1. The CDR3 is made up of 16 amino acids. The V gene end was trimmed by 3 bases and the J gene end by 5 bases; junction bases not matched to a gene: 10. Germline V gene sequence: CDR1 KGHSH, CDR2 LQKENI. This CDR3 is CASSPRNDRADNEQFF. The CDR3 region has the DNA TGTGCCAGCTCACCGCGGAATGACAGGGCGGACAATGAGCAGTTCTTC.

The chain carries TRBV5-1 and TRBJ2-7; the D gene is possibly TRBD1 (5 bases). The CDR3 loop spans 14 amino acids. The germline gives CDR1 SGHRS, CDR2 YFSETQ. V was cut by 0 bases and J by 6 bases, with 13 bases left in between. The CDR3 loop reads CASSLAGREGEQYF. The CDR3 DNA reads TGCGCCAGCAGCTTGGCCGGCAGGGAAGGCGAGCAGTACTTC.

The chain joins TRBV11-3 to TRBJ2-7, with D possibly TRBD1 on 6 matching bases. V was shortened by 5 bases and J by 2 bases, with 13 bases between the two germline ends. In germline, CDR1 is SGHNT, CDR2 YENEEA. The CDR3 is made up of 14 amino acids. CDR3 nucleotide sequence: TGTGCCAGCAGCATACGGACAGCTACCTACGAGCAGTACTTC. Residues: CASSIRTATYEQYF.

By share, this clone counts as large. The CDR3 loop reads CASSLLRGGQYF. The DNA for the CDR3 is TGTGCCAGCAGCCTCCTTCGGGGAGGGCAGTACTTC. This rearrangement joins TRBV28 to TRBJ2-7; TRBD2 might be the D (6 bases). The CDR3 consists of 12 residues. V was shortened by 6 bases and J by 9 bases, with 15 bases between the two germline ends. Germline V gene data show CDR1 as MDHEN and CDR2 as SYDVKM.

J is TRBJ2-5 and V is TRBV10-2; 16 nucleotides align to TRBD2. Looked up from germline, CDR1 is WSHSY and CDR2 is SAAADI. The CDR3 consists of 17 residues. After removal of 2 bases from V and 5 bases from J, the junction contained 5 bases not matched to a gene. CDR3 in amino acids: CASSEGTSGRARETQYF. The CDR3 DNA reads as TGCGCCAGCAGTGAGGGGACTAGCGGGAGGGCCAGGGAGACCCAGTACTTC.

V gene TRBV14 combines with J gene TRBJ2-1; TRBD2 matches 7 bases. Trimming removed 0 bases from V and 10 bases from J; junction bases left unmatched: 6. CDR3 length equals 14 residues. The germline gives CDR1 SGHDN, CDR2 FVKESK. The CDR3 region is CASSQDLGRVEQFF. The CDR3 DNA follows: TGTGCCAGCAGCCAAGATCTAGGGAGGGTAGAGCAGTTCTTC.

This clone has just a few counts. V is TRBV15 and J is TRBJ2-5; maybe TRBD1 (6 bases). The CDR3 has 14 residues. Trimming removed 1 base from V and 5 bases from J, with 11 bases in between. Germline CDR1 LNHNV, CDR2 YYDKDF (reference sequence). Here the CDR3 DNA reads TGTGCCACCAGCAGAGGACAGGTGTATGAGACCCAGTACTTC. It translates to CATSRGQVYETQYF.

The table lists this clone with a count of one. The V and J genes are TRBV18 and TRBJ2-2, with 7 positions matching TRBD1. CDR1 KGHSH and CDR2 LQKENI come from the germline V gene. V lost 3 bases to trimming and J lost 6 bases; unmatched junction nucleotides: 13. The CDR3 runs 17 residues. DNA for the CDR3: TGTGCCAGCTCACCGCGACAGGGATGGGATGTGGCCGGGGAGCTGTTTTTT. Its translation: CASSPRQGWDVAGELFF.

This clone has only a few counts. The chain combines TRBV11-3 with TRBJ1-1; D remains unclear. Trimming cost V 5 bases and J 2 bases, with 12 bases left between them. This CDR3 has 14 amino acids. CDR1 is SGHNT and CDR2 is YENEEA in the germline V gene. This CDR3 is CASSLWAGNTEAFF. In DNA form, the CDR3 reads TGTGCCAGCAGCCTGTGGGCTGGAAACACTGAAGCTTTCTTT.

The J gene is TRBJ2-4, the V gene TRBV10-1; possible D gene TRBD2, 7 bases. The ends were cut back, 2 bases at V and 4 bases at J, with 9 bases in the middle. The CDR3 contains 14 residues. Per germline, CDR1 WNHNN and CDR2 SYGVQD (reference sequence). The CDR3 loop reads CASSEGGAKNIQYF. CDR3 nucleotides: TGCGCCAGCAGTGAGGGGGGGGCAAAAAACATTCAGTACTTC.

This clone is medium-sized in the sample. V gene TRBV11-3 combines with J gene TRBJ2-7, with D possibly being TRBD1 (6 bases). Germline CDR1 SGHNT, CDR2 YENEEA. Trimming pared 5 bases from V and 0 bases from J, leaving 11 bases between. The CDR3 contains 14 residues. CDR3 sequence (DNA): TGTGCCAGCAGCCCCCCCAGGGGCTCCTACGAGCAGTACTTC. Residues: CASSPPRGSYEQYF.

The chain recombines TRBV5-1 with TRBJ1-2; D remains ambiguous. V gave up 0 bases and J gave up 5 bases, with 11 bases separating them. The CDR3 runs to 14 residues. Germline V gene data show CDR1 as SGHRS and CDR2 as YFSETQ. In DNA, the CDR3 is TGCGCCAGCAGCTTGGCCGTTCCCCCATATGGCTACACCTTC. Translating gives CASSLAVPPYGYTF.

This clone is termed medium-sized. The chain combines TRBV6-8 with TRBJ2-7; D is uncertain. CDR1 MNHGY and CDR2 SAAAGT come from the germline V gene. Trimming took off 5 bases at V and 1 base at J, with 15 bases between the two ends. The CDR3 loop spans 15 amino acids. CDR3 region: CASSVGPDESYEQYF. For the CDR3, the DNA is TGTGCCAGCAGTGTAGGCCCTGACGAGTCCTACGAGCAGTACTTC.

This clone appeared a few times. J is TRBJ1-4 and V is TRBV19, with a weak D call TRBD1 (5 bases). This CDR3 spans 13 amino acids. The V end lost 10 bases, the J end lost 2 bases, and 11 bases lay between the germline ends. Germline lookup yields CDR1 LNHDA and CDR2 SQIVND (reference sequence). Here the CDR3 DNA reads TGTGCCACCCAGGGCAGGACTAATGAAAAACTGTTTTTT. Translation: CATQGRTNEKLFF.

This chain joins TRBV30 and TRBJ1-1, with D possibly TRBD1 on 6 matching bases. This CDR3 is 13 amino acids long. V was clipped by 0 bases and J by 7 bases, with 12 bases between them. CDR1 is GTSNPN and CDR2 is SVGIG in the germline V gene (reference sequence). The CDR3 DNA reads as TGTGCCTGGAGTGTAGGGGCAGGGGTTGAAGCTTTCTTT. It yields the protein CAWSVGAGVEAFF.

The chain joins TRBV5-1 to TRBJ2-3, with 8 bases aligning to TRBD1. CDR3 length: 16 amino acids. V lost 0 bases to trimming and J lost 4 bases; unmatched junction nucleotides: 7. Looked up from germline, CDR1 is SGHRS and CDR2 is YFSETQ. The CDR3 DNA follows: TGCGCCAGCAGCTTGGCCTTGGACAGGGTCGCAGATACGCAGTATTTT. Amino acids: CASSLALDRVADTQYF. Drawing the rest from reference TRBV5-1 and TRBJ2-3, the complete variable domain is KAGVTQTPRYLIKTRGQQVTLSCSPISGHRSVSWYQQTPGQGLQFLFEYFSETQRNKGNFPGRFSGRQFSNSRSEMNVSTLELGDSALYLCASSLALDRVADTQYFGPGTRLTVL.

This chain links TRBV18 with TRBJ2-7, with 7 bases fitting TRBD2. J was trimmed by 6 bases and V by 3 bases; bases with no gene match: 5. The CDR3 runs to 13 residues. Per germline, CDR1 KGHSH and CDR2 LQKENI. CDR3 nucleotides: TGTGCCAGCTCACCGGGGACGGGGGGCGAGCAGTACTTC. The encoded protein is CASSPGTGGEQYF.

The chain links TRBV18 to TRBJ2-3; D is possibly TRBD1 (5 bases). The germline V and J ends were trimmed by 6 bases and 4 bases, with 8 bases remaining between them. The germline V gene encodes CDR1 KGHSH and CDR2 LQKENI. There are 12 residues in the CDR3. Written as DNA, the CDR3 is TGTGCCAGCTCCGCAGGGTCAGATACGCAGTATTTT. The encoded protein is CASSAGSDTQYF.